A single sample is the source of the 8 T cell receptor beta chains below, sequenced in a study of shared clonotypes between healthy human individuals. Only CD45RO-negative cells positively selected for CCR7 counted as naive CD8 cells, so terminally differentiated effector memory CD45RA+ cells were excluded. Sequenced by immunoSEQ multiplex PCR; TCRdb stores in-frame clones only, minus some. The sample has hundreds of thousands of clones, approximately 96% seen once. The specimen was naive CD8+ T cells sorted from blood. The receptors originated from a woman aged 25 to 45 in good health.

The chain links TRBV11-2 to TRBJ2-3; D is ambiguous. The ends were cut back, 4 bases at V and 4 bases at J, with 6 bases in the middle. The CDR3 spans 12 residues. Germline loops: CDR1 SGHAT, CDR2 FQNNGV. CDR3 bases: TGTGCCAGCAGCTGGATCTCAGATACGCAGTATTTT. It specifies CASSWISDTQYF.

The chain carries TRBV5-8 and TRBJ2-1; 7 positions match TRBD1. From germline, CDR1 is SGHTS and CDR2 YDEGEE. With 4 bases clipped from V and 4 bases from J, the junction kept 8 bases outside the gene matches. The CDR3 loop spans 15 amino acids. The CDR3: CASSARDREYNEQFF. CDR3 sequence (DNA): TGTGCCAGCAGCGCCCGCGACAGGGAGTACAATGAGCAGTTCTTC. Filled out from reference TRBV5-8 and TRBJ2-1, the complete variable domain reads EAGVTQSPTHLIKTRGQQATLRCSPISGHTSVYWYQQALGLGLQFLLWYDEGEERNRGNFPPRFSGRQFPNYSSELNVNALELEDSALYLCASSARDREYNEQFFGPGTRLTVL.

A few counts support this clone. The rearrangement links TRBV4-1 to TRBJ1-2, with D unclear. Germline V gives CDR1 MGHRA, CDR2 YSYEKL. V lost 2 bases and J lost 5, with 12 bases in between. The CDR3 is made up of 14 amino acids. CDR3 residues: CASSQWGKGYGYTF. CDR3 DNA: TGCGCCAGCAGCCAATGGGGAAAAGGGTATGGCTACACCTTC.

The gene calls are TRBV5-4 and TRBJ2-3; possibly TRBD1 or TRBD2 for D (7 bases each). This CDR3 has 16 residues. CDR1 and CDR2 (germline): SGHNT, YYREEE (reference sequence). The V and J ends lost 4 bases and 5 bases respectively, with 20 bases between them. CDR3 protein: CASSGGGQIAGDTQYF. In nucleotides, the CDR3 is TGTGCCAGCAGCGGGGGGGGACAGATCGCAGGAGATACGCAGTATTTT.

The V and J genes are TRBV27 and TRBJ1-1; no clear D gene. Trimming removed 5 bases at V and 1 base at J, with 8 bases between. Germline V gives CDR1 MNHEY, CDR2 SMNVEV (reference sequence). The CDR3 loop spans 13 amino acids. The CDR3, as DNA: TGTGCCAGCAGTACCCAGCCGAACACTGAAGCTTTCTTT. Amino acid sequence: CASSTQPNTEAFF.

The chain employs TRBV9 and TRBJ2-7; D not certain. Trimming took off 0 bases at V and 2 bases at J, with 6 bases between the two ends. CDR3 length: 13 residues. Germline V gene sequence: CDR1 SGDLS, CDR2 YYNGEE. CDR3 sequence: CASSVGITYEQYF. Written as DNA, the CDR3 is TGTGCCAGCAGCGTAGGGATAACCTACGAGCAGTACTTC. Together with reference TRBV9 and TRBJ2-7, the CDR3 gives the full variable domain: DSGVTQTPKHLITATGQRVTLRCSPRSGDLSVYWYQQSLDQGLQFLIQYYNGEERAKGNILERFSAQQFPDLHSELNLSSLELGDSALYFCASSVGITYEQYFGPGTRLTVT.

The CDR3 DNA reads as TGTGCCAGCAGCTGGGGGACACAACAAGAGACCCAGTACTTC. Its translation: CASSWGTQQETQYF. The chain couples TRBV5-4 to TRBJ2-5; D is perhaps TRBD1 (6 bases). From germline, CDR1 is SGHNT and CDR2 YYREEE (reference sequence). The length of the CDR3 is 14 residues. V lost 3 bases, J lost 2 bases, and 11 bases lay in between.

CDR3 protein: CASSLYGTSGRYSGELFF. The CDR3 nucleotides read TGTGCCAGCAGCTTATATGGGACTAGCGGGAGGTACTCCGGGGAGCTGTTTTTT. The chain links TRBV13 to TRBJ2-2; TRBD2 aligns across 15 bases. Unmatched junction bases numbered 7, after V lost 2 bases and J lost 6 bases. In germline, CDR1 is PRHDT, CDR2 FYEKMQ (reference sequence). The CDR3 spans 18 residues.